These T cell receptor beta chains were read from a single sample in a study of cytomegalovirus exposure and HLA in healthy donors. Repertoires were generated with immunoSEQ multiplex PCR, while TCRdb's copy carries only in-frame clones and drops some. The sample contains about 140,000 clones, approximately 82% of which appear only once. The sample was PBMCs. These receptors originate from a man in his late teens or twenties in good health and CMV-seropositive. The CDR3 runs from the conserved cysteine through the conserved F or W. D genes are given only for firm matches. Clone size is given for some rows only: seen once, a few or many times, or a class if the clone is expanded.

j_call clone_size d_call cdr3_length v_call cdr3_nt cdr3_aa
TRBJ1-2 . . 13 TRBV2 TGTGCCAGCAGAGCCGCGGGTCGCCGGGAGGACACCTTC CASRAAGRREDTF
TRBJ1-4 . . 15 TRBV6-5 TGTGCCAGCAGCCTAATCGGGGGGGCTAATGAAAAACTGTTTTTT CASSLIGGANEKLFF
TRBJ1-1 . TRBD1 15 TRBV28 TGTGCCAGCGCGACCGGGACAGGGGTTTTCACTGAAGCTTTCTTT CASATGTGVFTEAFF
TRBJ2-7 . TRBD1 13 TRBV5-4 TGTGCCAGCAGCTCGGACAGGACCTACGAGCAGTACTTC CASSSDRTYEQYF
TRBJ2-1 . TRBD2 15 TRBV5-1 TGCGCCAGCAGTCTACTAGCGGGAGGGGAAAATGAGCAGTTCTTC CASSLLAGGENEQFF
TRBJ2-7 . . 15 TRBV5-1 TGCGCCAGCAGCTTGCGGGCCGGGAGCCCCTACGAGCAGTACTTC CASSLRAGSPYEQYF
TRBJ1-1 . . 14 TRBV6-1 TGTGCCAGCTCGCCAATCCAGGGGACGCGTGAAGCTTTCTTT CASSPIQGTREAFF
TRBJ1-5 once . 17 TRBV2 TGTGCCAGCAGAGATCCGACAGACCCTTATAGCAATCAGCCCCAGCATTTT CASRDPTDPYSNQPQHF
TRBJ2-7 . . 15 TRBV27 TGTGCCAGCAGTAGGACTCCCACCGGCCCCTACGAGCAGTACTTC CASSRTPTGPYEQYF
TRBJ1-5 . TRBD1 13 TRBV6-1 TGTGCCAGCAGGACAGGGTTAAATCAGCCCCAGCATTTT CASRTGLNQPQHF
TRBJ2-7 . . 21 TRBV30 TGTGCCTGGAGTGTCATCCGTACTCGACCGATTGTTCTCGGTACAGAGGGCGAGCAGTACTTC CAWSVIRTRPIVLGTEGEQYF
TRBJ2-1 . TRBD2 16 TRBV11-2 TGTGCCAGCAGCCTCACTAGCGGGAGGATCGTCAATGAGCAGTTCTTC CASSLTSGRIVNEQFF
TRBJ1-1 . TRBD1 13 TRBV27 TGTGCCAGCAGTACATACAGGGGTACTGAAGCTTTCTTT CASSTYRGTEAFF
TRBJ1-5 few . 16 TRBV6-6 TGTGCCAGCAACCAGATATCGGGGGGCGCTTATCAGCCCCAGCATTTT CASNQISGGAYQPQHF
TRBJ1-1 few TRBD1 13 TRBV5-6 TGTGCCAGCACCCCACAGGGGGCCACTGAAGCTTTCTTT CASTPQGATEAFF
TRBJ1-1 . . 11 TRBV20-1 TGCAGTGCAAGACAGTTCCCTGAAGCTTTCTTT CSARQFPEAFF
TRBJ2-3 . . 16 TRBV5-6 TGTGCCAGCACCCGTCTAGGGAGGACGAGGCGGGATACGCAGTATTTT CASTRLGRTRRDTQYF
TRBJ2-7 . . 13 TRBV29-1 TGCAGCGTCTCCGGGACAAATCCCTACGAGCAGTACTTC CSVSGTNPYEQYF
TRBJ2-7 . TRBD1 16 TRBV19 TGTGCCAGTAGTTGGGGTAGAGGGGACAGAGCCTACGAGCAGTACTTC CASSWGRGDRAYEQYF
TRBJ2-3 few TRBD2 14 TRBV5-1 TGCGCCAGCAGTCCGGGAGGGCCCACAGATACGCAGTATTTT CASSPGGPTDTQYF
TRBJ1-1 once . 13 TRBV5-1 TGCGCCAGCAGCCTACAGGGGAACACTGAAGCTTTCTTT CASSLQGNTEAFF
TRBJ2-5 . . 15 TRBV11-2 TGTGCCAGCAGCCAACTAGCTTCGGTCGGGGAGACCCAGTACTTC CASSQLASVGETQYF